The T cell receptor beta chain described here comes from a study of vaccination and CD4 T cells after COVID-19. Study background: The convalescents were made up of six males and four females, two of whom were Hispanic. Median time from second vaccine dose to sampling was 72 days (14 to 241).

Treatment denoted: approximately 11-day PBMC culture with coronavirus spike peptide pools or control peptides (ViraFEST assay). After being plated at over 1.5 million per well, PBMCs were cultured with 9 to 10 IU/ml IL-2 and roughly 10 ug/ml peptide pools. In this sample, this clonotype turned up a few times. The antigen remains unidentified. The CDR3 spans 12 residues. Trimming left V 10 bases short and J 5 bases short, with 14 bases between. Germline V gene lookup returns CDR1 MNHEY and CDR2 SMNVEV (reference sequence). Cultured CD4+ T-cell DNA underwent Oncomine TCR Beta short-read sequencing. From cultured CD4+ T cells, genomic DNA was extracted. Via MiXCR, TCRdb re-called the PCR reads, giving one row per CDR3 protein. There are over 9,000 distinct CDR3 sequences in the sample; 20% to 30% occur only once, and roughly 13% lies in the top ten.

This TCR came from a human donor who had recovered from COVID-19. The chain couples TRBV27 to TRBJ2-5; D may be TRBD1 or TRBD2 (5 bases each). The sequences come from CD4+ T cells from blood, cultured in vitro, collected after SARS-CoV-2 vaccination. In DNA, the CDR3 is TGTGCCACCCCTGAGGGGAGTGAGACCCAGTACTTC. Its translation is CATPEGSETQYF.